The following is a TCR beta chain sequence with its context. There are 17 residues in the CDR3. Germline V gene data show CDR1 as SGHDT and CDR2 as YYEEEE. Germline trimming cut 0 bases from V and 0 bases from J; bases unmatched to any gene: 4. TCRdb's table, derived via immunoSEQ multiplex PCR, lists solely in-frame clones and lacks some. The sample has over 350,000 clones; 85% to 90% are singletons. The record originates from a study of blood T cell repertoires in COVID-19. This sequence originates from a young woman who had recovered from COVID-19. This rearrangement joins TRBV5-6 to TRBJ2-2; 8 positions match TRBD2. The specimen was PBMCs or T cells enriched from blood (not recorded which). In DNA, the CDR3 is TGTGCCAGCAGCTTGGTCCCAGCGGGGGCGAACACCGGGGAGCTGTTTTTT. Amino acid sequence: CASSLVPAGANTGELFF.